Sequencing of this T cell receptor beta chain was carried out in a study of T cell changes during pregnancy in multiple sclerosis. Measured with immunoSEQ multiplex PCR; TCRdb has only the in-frame clones, and not every one. This table holds about 94,000 clones, approximately 94% found once. V lost 2 bases and J 5 bases, leaving 13 bases between the germline ends. Germline V gives CDR1 SGHTA, CDR2 FQGTGA. This CDR3 is built from 14 residues. The sequencing here drew on peripheral blood, taken in the third trimester of pregnancy. The V call is TRBV7-3, the J call TRBJ2-7, with a possible D match to TRBD1 (5 bases). This TCR was recovered from a female donor with multiple sclerosis, enrolled in a pregnancy study. The DNA for the CDR3 is TGTGCCAGCAGCTTATCTCAGGGTGGGGACGAGCAGTACTTC. Its translation: CASSLSQGGDEQYF.